Below, 4 T cell receptor beta chains from the same sample are listed, as sequenced in a study of blood T cell repertoires in COVID-19 (TCRdb year 2020). The library was generated by the immunoSEQ multiplex PCR assay. Sourced from immuneACCESS, this table was stored by TCRdb with only in-frame sequences that have V and J called. A share of the clones is absent; for the studies checked, an unresolved V gene accounts for under half, and the remainder has no known explanation. This sample holds about 75,000 clones; more than 70% were observed only once. Clones ranked in the top ten supply around 6% of the sample. Material for sequencing was peripheral blood. The source is a woman between 65 and 79 years old with acute or convalescent COVID-19.

This rearrangement joins TRBV7-2 to TRBJ1-5, with a weak D call TRBD1 (6 bases). The CDR3 runs 15 residues. The ends were cut back, 0 bases at V and 6 bases at J, with 12 bases in the middle. CDR1 and CDR2 from the germline V gene are SGHTA and FQGNSA. The CDR3 DNA sequence: TGTGCCAGCAGCTTAGCTACAGGGAGTAGTCAGCCCCAGCATTTT. This sequence encodes CASSLATGSSQPQHF.

The chain recombines TRBV5-1 with TRBJ2-5; TRBD1 agrees at 10 bases. Germline CDR1 SGHRS, CDR2 YFSETQ. The CDR3 has 15 amino acids. The V and J ends lost 7 bases and 3 bases, in that order; junction bases with no gene match: 9. The CDR3 here is CASRLQGTGEETQYF. DNA of the CDR3: TGCGCCAGCCGCCTTCAGGGGACAGGGGAAGAGACCCAGTACTTC.

This clone was observed once. The rearrangement joins TRBV13 to TRBJ1-3; possibly TRBD1 for D (5 bases). The germline V and J ends were trimmed by 4 bases and 8 bases, with 21 bases remaining between them. Germline V gene lookup returns CDR1 PRHDT and CDR2 FYEKMQ (reference sequence). The CDR3 length is 16 residues. As DNA, the CDR3 is TGTGCCAGCAGCTCCAACGAACGGGGGAGGGGAGACACCATATATTTT. This codes for CASSSNERGRGDTIYF.

This rearrangement joins TRBV6-5 to TRBJ1-1; weak D call: TRBD1 (5 bases). The CDR3 length is 13 residues. V was pared by 4 bases and J by 5 bases, with 11 bases between. Germline CDR1 MNHEY, CDR2 SVGAGI. The DNA for the CDR3 is TGTGCCAGCAGTTCTTCAGGGTGGACTGAAGCTTTCTTT. This sequence encodes CASSSSGWTEAFF.